This T cell receptor (beta chain) is drawn from a study of T cells after yellow fever vaccination. Findings and limits, study-wide: Researchers report a weaker secondary response that nonetheless peaked faster, day 5 versus 15. Subsequent booster samples again held most clones from primary vaccination (96% CD4, nearly 90% CD8).

On this clonotype itself: Its antigen is unknown.

As TCR cDNA was made by 5'RACE template switching, a universal primer site and UMIs were added. Using its own MiXCR run on the 5' RACE reads, TCRdb lists one record per CDR3 protein. The sample consists of around 200,000 distinct CDR3 sequences, 9.5% to 11% of them appearing once. This CDR3 has 15 residues. V shed 5 bases and J shed 6 bases, with 17 bases lying between them. The clonotype was recovered from a man aged 18 to 30 who received the YFV17D yellow fever vaccine. The sample consisted of CD8+ T cells sorted from PBMCs, taken 15 days after the yellow fever booster vaccination. This chain links TRBV12-3 or TRBV12-4 with TRBJ1-5, with a weak D call TRBD1 (5 bases). The chain's CDR3 is CASSTDGTGSQPQHF. Here the CDR3 DNA reads TGTGCCAGCAGTACCGATGGGACCGGCAGTCAGCCCCAGCATTTT.